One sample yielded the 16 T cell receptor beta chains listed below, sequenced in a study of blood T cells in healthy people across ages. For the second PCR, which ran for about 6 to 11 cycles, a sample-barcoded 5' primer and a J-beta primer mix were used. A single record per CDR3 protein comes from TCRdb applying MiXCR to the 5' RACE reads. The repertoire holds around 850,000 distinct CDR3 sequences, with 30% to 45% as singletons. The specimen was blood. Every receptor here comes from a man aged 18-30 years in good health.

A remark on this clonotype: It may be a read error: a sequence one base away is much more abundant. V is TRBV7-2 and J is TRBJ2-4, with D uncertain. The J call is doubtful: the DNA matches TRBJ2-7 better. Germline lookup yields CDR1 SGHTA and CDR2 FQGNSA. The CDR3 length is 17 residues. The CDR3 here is CASSQVVGMVGNYEQYF. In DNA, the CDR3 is TGTGCCAGCAGCCAAGTAGTAGGCATGGTAGGAAACTACGAGCAGTACTTC.

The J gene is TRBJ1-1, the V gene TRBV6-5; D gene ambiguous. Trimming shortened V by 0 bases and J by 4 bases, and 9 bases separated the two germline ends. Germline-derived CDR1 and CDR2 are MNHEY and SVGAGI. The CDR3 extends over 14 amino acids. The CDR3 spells CASSYSKRGTEAFF. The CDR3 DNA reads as TGTGCCAGCAGTTACTCGAAAAGAGGCACTGAAGCTTTCTTT.

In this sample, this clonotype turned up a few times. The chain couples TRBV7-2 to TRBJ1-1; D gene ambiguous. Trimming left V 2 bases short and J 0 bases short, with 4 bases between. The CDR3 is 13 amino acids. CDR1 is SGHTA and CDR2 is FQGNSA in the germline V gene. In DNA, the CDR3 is TGTGCCAGCAGCTTAAAGGTGAACACTGAAGCTTTCTTT. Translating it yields CASSLKVNTEAFF.

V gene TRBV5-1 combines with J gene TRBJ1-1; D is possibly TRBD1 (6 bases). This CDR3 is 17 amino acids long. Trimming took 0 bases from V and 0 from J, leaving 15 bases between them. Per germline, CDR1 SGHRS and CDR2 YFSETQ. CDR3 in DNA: TGCGCCAGCAGCTTGGAGGGGAAGGGGGGGATGAACACTGAAGCTTTCTTT. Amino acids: CASSLEGKGGMNTEAFF. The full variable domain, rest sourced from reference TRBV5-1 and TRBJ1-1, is KAGVTQTPRYLIKTRGQQVTLSCSPISGHRSVSWYQQTPGQGLQFLFEYFSETQRNKGNFPGRFSGRQFSNSRSEMNVSTLELGDSALYLCASSLEGKGGMNTEAFFGQGTRLTVV.

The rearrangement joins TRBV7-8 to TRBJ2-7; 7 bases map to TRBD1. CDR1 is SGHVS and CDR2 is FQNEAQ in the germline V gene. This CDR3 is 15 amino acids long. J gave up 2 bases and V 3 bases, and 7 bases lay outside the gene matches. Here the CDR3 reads CASSLAAGGPYEQYF. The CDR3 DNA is TGTGCCAGCAGCTTGGCTGCAGGGGGTCCCTACGAGCAGTACTTC.

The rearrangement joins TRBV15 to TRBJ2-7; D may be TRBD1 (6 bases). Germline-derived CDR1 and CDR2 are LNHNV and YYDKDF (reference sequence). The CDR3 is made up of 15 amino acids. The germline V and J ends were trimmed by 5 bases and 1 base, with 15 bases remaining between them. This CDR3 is CATSEGQLGSYEQYF. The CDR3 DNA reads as TGTGCCACCAGCGAAGGACAGTTGGGGTCCTACGAGCAGTACTTC.

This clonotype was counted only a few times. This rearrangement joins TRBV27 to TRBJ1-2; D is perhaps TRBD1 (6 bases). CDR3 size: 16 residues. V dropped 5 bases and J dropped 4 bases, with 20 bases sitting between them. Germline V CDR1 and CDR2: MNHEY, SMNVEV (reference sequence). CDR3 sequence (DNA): TGTGCCAGCAGTCCTTTGGCTGGAGCAGGGGCCTATGGCTACACCTTC. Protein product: CASSPLAGAGAYGYTF.

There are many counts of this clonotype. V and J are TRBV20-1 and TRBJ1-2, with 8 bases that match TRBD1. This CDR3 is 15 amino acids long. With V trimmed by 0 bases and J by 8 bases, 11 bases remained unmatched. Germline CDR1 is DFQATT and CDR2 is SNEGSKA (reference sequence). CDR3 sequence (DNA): TGCAGTGCTAGAGATCAGGCGGGACAGGTTGGGGGCTACACCTTC. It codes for CSARDQAGQVGGYTF.

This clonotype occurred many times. The CDR3 DNA reads TGCAGCGTTGTCGCCCCGGGACTAGCGAAATCCTACGAGCAGTACTTC. This encodes CSVVAPGLAKSYEQYF. V usage is TRBV29-1 and J usage is TRBJ2-7, with 10 bases fitting TRBD2. V shed 4 bases, J shed 1 base, and the junction held 10 bases outside the gene matches. This CDR3 is 16 amino acids long. The germline V gene encodes CDR1 SQVTM and CDR2 ANQGSEA.

The CDR3 nucleotides read TGCAGTGCTACCGACAGGCTGGATGAGCAGTACTTC. The encoded protein is CSATDRLDEQYF. J is TRBJ2-7 and V is TRBV20-1, with D perhaps matching TRBD1 (6 bases). Germline CDR1 is DFQATT and CDR2 is SNEGSKA (reference sequence). V was shortened by 4 bases and J by 7 bases, with 14 bases between the two germline ends. This CDR3 has 12 amino acids.

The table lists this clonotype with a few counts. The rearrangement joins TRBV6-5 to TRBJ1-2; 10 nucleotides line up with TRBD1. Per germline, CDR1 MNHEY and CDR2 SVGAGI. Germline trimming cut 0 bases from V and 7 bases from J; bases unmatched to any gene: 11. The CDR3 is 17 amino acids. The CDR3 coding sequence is TGTGCCAGCAGTTACTCTCCGGGACAGGGGAAGAAAGGTGGCTACACCTTC. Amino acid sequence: CASSYSPGQGKKGGYTF.

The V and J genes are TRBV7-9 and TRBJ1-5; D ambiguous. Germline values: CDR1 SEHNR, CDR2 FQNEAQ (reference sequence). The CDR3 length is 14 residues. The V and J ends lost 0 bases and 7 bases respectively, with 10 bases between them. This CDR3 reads CASSLAGDGQPQHF. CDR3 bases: TGTGCCAGCAGCTTAGCCGGCGACGGGCAGCCCCAGCATTTT.

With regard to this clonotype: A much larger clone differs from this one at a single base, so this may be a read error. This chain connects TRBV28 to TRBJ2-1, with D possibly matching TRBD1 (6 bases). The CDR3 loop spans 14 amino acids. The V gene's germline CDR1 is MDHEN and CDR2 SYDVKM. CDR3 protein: CASTRGLSYNKQFF. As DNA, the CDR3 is TGTGCCAGCACCAGGGGCCTCTCCTACAATAAGCAGTTCTTC.

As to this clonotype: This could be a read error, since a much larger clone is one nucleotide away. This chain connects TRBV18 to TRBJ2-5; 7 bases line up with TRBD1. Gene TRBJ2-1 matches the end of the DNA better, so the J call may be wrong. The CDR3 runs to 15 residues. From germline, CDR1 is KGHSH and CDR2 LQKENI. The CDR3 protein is CASSRGQSYQETQFF. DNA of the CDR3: TGTGCCAGCTCACGGGGACAGAGCTACCAAGAGACCCAGTTCTTC.

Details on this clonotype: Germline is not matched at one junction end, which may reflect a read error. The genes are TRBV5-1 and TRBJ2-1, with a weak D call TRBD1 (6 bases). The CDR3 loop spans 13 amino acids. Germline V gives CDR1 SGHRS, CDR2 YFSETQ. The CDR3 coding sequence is TGCGCCAGCGGTACAGGGACCTACAATGAGCGGTTCTTC. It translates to CASGTGTYNERFF.

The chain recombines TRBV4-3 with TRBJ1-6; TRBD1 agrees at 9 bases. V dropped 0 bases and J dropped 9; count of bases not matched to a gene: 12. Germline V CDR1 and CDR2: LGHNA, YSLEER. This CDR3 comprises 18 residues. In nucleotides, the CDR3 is TGCGCCAGCAGCCAAGATTCGGGACAGGGAGGGGGGCGTTCACCCCTCCACTTT. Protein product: CASSQDSGQGGGRSPLHF.